Listed here are 10 T cell receptor beta chains from one sample, sequenced in a study of regulatory T cells in long-lasting Graves disease. Arm-PCR of CDR3 regions and iRepertoire HTBI primers were used to build TCR beta libraries. Using its own MiXCR run on the multiplex PCR reads, TCRdb lists one record per CDR3 protein. Here the sample spans 400,000 or so distinct CDR3 sequences, around 21% being singletons. Sample time point: persistent/refractory GD, antithyroid drugs over 5 years with positive TRAb. Construction of the TCR library relied on RNA isolated from PBMCs. The sample here was peripheral blood mononuclear cells (PBMCs), taken when the disease was refractory, from a patient treated with antithyroid drugs. These receptor sequences come from a female donor with Graves disease.

This clonotype was seen a handful of times. The chain links TRBV29-1 to TRBJ1-2; possible D gene TRBD1, 6 bases. Trimming took off 3 bases at V and 8 bases at J, with 16 bases between the two ends. Germline V CDR1 and CDR2: SQVTM, ANQGSEA. This CDR3 has 13 amino acids. The chain's CDR3 is CSVDRGGVQGYTF. The CDR3 DNA is TGCAGCGTTGATCGAGGGGGAGTTCAAGGCTACACCTTC.

V gene TRBV6-5 combines with J gene TRBJ1-2, with a tentative D call TRBD1 (5 bases). V was clipped by 0 bases and J by 4 bases, with 9 bases between them. The CDR3 spans 14 residues. CDR1 MNHEY and CDR2 SVGAGI come from the germline V gene. The DNA of the CDR3 is TGTGCCAGCAGTTACTCGGGGGGGACCTATGGCTACACCTTC. It is translated as CASSYSGGTYGYTF.

Many counts were recorded for this clonotype. V gene TRBV3-1 combines with J gene TRBJ2-7; D call uncertain. Per the germline V gene, CDR1 is LGHDT and CDR2 is YNNKEL (reference sequence). With 1 base removed from V and 6 bases from J, the gap between germline ends came to 10 bases. The CDR3 is 13 residues long. For the CDR3, the DNA is TGTGCCAGCAGCCAAGTTGGGCAGCTCGAGCAGTACTTC. It translates to CASSQVGQLEQYF.

The J gene is TRBJ1-4, the V gene TRBV5-1; 8 bases align to TRBD1. The CDR3 runs 14 residues. The germline V gene has CDR1 SGHRS and CDR2 YFSETQ. Losses at the gene ends were 3 bases for V and 5 bases for J; bases not matched to a gene: 3. The CDR3 protein is CASSWDRTNEKLFF. CDR3 DNA sequence: TGCGCCAGCAGCTGGGACAGGACGAATGAAAAACTGTTTTTT.

This clonotype was counted between two and nine times. This could be a read error, since a much larger clone is one nucleotide away. The chain couples TRBV12-3 or TRBV12-4 to TRBJ1-2, with D perhaps TRBD1 (5 bases). There are 15 residues in the CDR3. V was shortened by 1 base and J by 4 bases, with 13 bases between the two germline ends. The CDR3 protein is CASSLVGGSRYGYTF. DNA for the CDR3: TGTGCCAGCAGTTTAGTGGGGGGGAGTCGCTATGGCTACACCTTC.

This clonotype has a handful of counts. This chain connects TRBV29-1 to TRBJ1-1; 8 bases line up with TRBD1. V trimming: 4 bases; J trimming: 10 bases; junction bases outside the gene matches: 5. The length of the CDR3 is 11 residues. The germline V gene has CDR1 SQVTM and CDR2 ANQGSEA. CDR3 loop: CSVVAQGAAFF. The CDR3 nucleotides read TGCAGCGTTGTTGCGCAGGGGGCAGCTTTCTTT.

The chain uses TRBV7-9 and TRBJ1-2, with D perhaps TRBD1 (5 bases). Germline V gene data show CDR1 as SEHNR and CDR2 as FQNEAQ (reference sequence). The CDR3 spans 13 residues. V lost 1 base, J lost 6 bases, and 9 bases lay in between. CDR3 bases: TGTGCCAGCAGCTTAGGATCAGGGCATGGCTACACCTTC. As protein: CASSLGSGHGYTF.

This clonotype occurred many times. This chain links TRBV30 with TRBJ2-7, with D unclear. V lost 2 bases and J lost 1, with 6 bases in between. CDR1 is GTSNPN, CDR2 SVGIG, per germline (reference sequence). The CDR3 sequence is 12 residues long. The CDR3 region is CAWSRVSYEQYF. The CDR3 coding sequence is TGTGCCTGGAGTCGGGTTTCCTACGAGCAGTACTTC.

As to this clonotype: One junction end does not reproduce the germline sequence, and a read error may be involved. V gene TRBV29-1 combines with J gene TRBJ2-1; no firm D call. Germline V gene data show CDR1 as SQVTM and CDR2 as ANQGSEA. The CDR3 totals 13 residues. The CDR3 sequence is CSVLSDPYNEQLF. CDR3 sequence (DNA): TGCAGCGTTCTGAGCGACCCCTACAATGAGCAGCTCTTC.

This clonotype was seen at least ten times. The chain joins TRBV12-3 or TRBV12-4 to TRBJ2-5; D perhaps matches TRBD2 (5 bases). V dropped 4 bases and J dropped 2 bases, with 11 bases sitting between them. The CDR3 totals 14 residues. CDR3 bases: TGTGCCAGCAGTTCCCGGGGTGTACAAGAGACCCAGTACTTC. Residues: CASSSRGVQETQYF.